The 31 T cell receptor beta chains reported below all come from one sample, sequenced in a study of blood T cell repertoires in COVID-19. Clones were sequenced by immunoSEQ multiplex PCR, and TCRdb holds only the in-frame ones, with some missing. The table includes 300,000 to 450,000 clones, approximately 87% detected once. Sample: peripheral blood. The receptors were gathered from a woman in her 30s with COVID-19, enrolled during active disease.

This clone was counted only a few times. V gene TRBV2 combines with J gene TRBJ1-1; 9 bases align to TRBD1. CDR3 length equals 14 residues. Trimming removed 4 bases from V and 11 bases from J; junction bases left unmatched: 11. Germline V CDR1 and CDR2: SNHLY, FYNNEI. The CDR3 DNA is TGTGCCAGCAGTGCCAGACTAGACAGGGGGTTTGCTTTCTTT. This encodes CASSARLDRGFAFF.

CDR3 in amino acids: CASEGPRTRTGRSGANVLTF. CDR3 nucleotides: TGTGCCAGCGAAGGCCCGCGGACGCGGACAGGGCGCTCTGGGGCCAACGTCCTGACTTTC. The genes are TRBV28 and TRBJ2-6; 8 nucleotides line up with TRBD1. V dropped 8 bases and J dropped 0; count of bases not matched to a gene: 18. Germline V gene lookup returns CDR1 MDHEN and CDR2 SYDVKM. This CDR3 has 20 amino acids. Complete variable domain (other parts from reference TRBV28 and TRBJ2-6): DVKVTQSSRYLVKRTGEKVFLECVQDMDHENMFWYRQDPGLGLRLIYFSYDVKMKEKGDIPEGYSVSREKKERFSLILESASTNQTSMYLCASEGPRTRTGRSGANVLTFGAGSRLTVL.

The J gene is TRBJ1-4, the V gene TRBV5-4; TRBD1 agrees at 9 bases. The CDR3 consists of 17 residues. Germline CDR1 and CDR2: SGHNT and YYREEE (reference sequence). Trimming took 1 base from V and 1 from J; bases not matched to a gene: 5. The CDR3 spells CASSLTGQGITNEKLFF. CDR3 nucleotides: TGTGCCAGCAGCTTGACCGGACAGGGGATAACTAATGAAAAACTGTTTTTT.

This clone turned up a few times. This chain uses TRBV5-1 with TRBJ2-2; possible D gene TRBD2, 6 bases. The CDR3 sequence is 16 residues long. Germline V gene data show CDR1 as SGHRS and CDR2 as YFSETQ. Trimming left V 8 bases short and J 6 bases short, with 23 bases between. The CDR3 DNA reads as TGCGCCAGTCAATCTGGAGGGCCGGTAAGGGCCGGGGAGCTGTTTTTT. It yields the protein CASQSGGPVRAGELFF.

V usage is TRBV6-1 and J usage is TRBJ2-1; D is unclear. The CDR3 runs 15 residues. V was clipped by 3 bases and J by 0 bases, with 9 bases between them. Germline CDR1 MNHNS, CDR2 SASEGT. CDR3 DNA sequence: TGTGCCAGCAGTGACACAGAGAGCTCCTACAATGAGCAGTTCTTC. Amino acids: CASSDTESSYNEQFF.

This chain links TRBV6-6 with TRBJ2-5; TRBD1 matches 11 bases. J gave up 5 bases and V 5 bases, and 7 bases lay outside the gene matches. Per germline, CDR1 MNHNY and CDR2 SVGAGI (reference sequence). The CDR3 is 15 residues long. The CDR3 nucleotides read TGTGCCAGCAGTCTGGGACAGGGGGTGAAGGAGACCCAGTACTTC. Translation: CASSLGQGVKETQYF.

This clone was seen a handful of times. The V call is TRBV21-1, the J call TRBJ1-3; the D segment call TRBD1 is taken from the table without a DNA check. TRBV21-1 is a recognized pseudogene. The CDR3 sequence is 17 residues long. This chain's CDR3 is CASSRTGTEISGNTIYF. As DNA, the CDR3 is TGTGCCAGCAGCAGGACCGGGACAGAGATCTCTGGAAACACCATATATTTT.

The chain uses TRBV7-2 and TRBJ1-4; D ambiguous. V dropped 6 bases and J dropped 6 bases, with 11 bases sitting between them. This CDR3 has 13 residues. Germline CDR1 SGHTA, CDR2 FQGNSA. CDR3 in amino acids: CASRLLADEKLFF. CDR3 nucleotides: TGTGCCAGCAGATTATTGGCTGATGAAAAACTGTTTTTT.

This clone appeared once. The rearrangement uses TRBV6-5 and TRBJ2-1; TRBD2 matches at 7 bases. The CDR3 extends over 15 amino acids. Germline assignment: CDR1 MNHEY and CDR2 SVGAGI. V shed 6 bases, J shed 7 bases, and the junction held 12 bases outside the gene matches. CDR3 region: CASSPRLAGANEQFF. In DNA, the CDR3 is TGTGCCAGCAGCCCCCGATTGGCGGGAGCTAATGAGCAGTTCTTC.

The gene calls are TRBV9 and TRBJ2-5; 10 nucleotides agree with TRBD2. The germline CDR1 and CDR2 sequences are SGDLS and YYNGEE. V lost 3 bases, J lost 1 base, and 9 bases stayed unmatched. The CDR3 runs to 17 residues. This chain's CDR3 is CASSAPGLATLQETQYF. The CDR3 nucleotides are TGTGCCAGCAGCGCCCCGGGACTAGCGACCCTCCAAGAGACCCAGTACTTC.

This chain connects TRBV2 to TRBJ1-2; D may be TRBD1 (6 bases). The CDR3 length is 18 residues. V lost 6 bases and J 8 bases, leaving 31 bases between the germline ends. Germline CDR1 is SNHLY and CDR2 is FYNNEI. The CDR3 nucleotides read TGTGCCAGCAGGCACACCCCGGGACACCGGAACGTAGCTCGGGGCTACACCTTC. Amino acids: CASRHTPGHRNVARGYTF.

V gene TRBV29-1 combines with J gene TRBJ1-3; no definite D call. This CDR3 has 11 residues. CDR1 and CDR2 (germline): SQVTM, ANQGSEA. The V and J ends lost 4 bases and 5 bases respectively, with 6 bases between them. CDR3 DNA sequence: TGCAGCGTTGTCTTTAGAAACACCATATATTTT. Translation gives CSVVFRNTIYF.

The chain combines TRBV10-3 with TRBJ2-7, with a possible D match to TRBD2 (5 bases). Germline V gene data show CDR1 as ENHRY and CDR2 as SYGVKD. Trimming took off 2 bases at V and 7 bases at J, with 18 bases between the two ends. The CDR3 consists of 15 residues. DNA of the CDR3: TGTGCCATCAGTGAGGACAACCGGGCTACGGGGGAGCAGTACTTC. Translation: CAISEDNRATGEQYF.

The chain joins TRBV18 to TRBJ2-3; D might be TRBD1 (6 bases). This CDR3 contains 15 residues. V was clipped by 0 bases and J by 3 bases, with 10 bases between them. Germline values: CDR1 KGHSH, CDR2 LQKENI. The DNA for the CDR3 is TGTGCCAGCTCACCACCAGGGACACGGACAGATACGCAGTATTTT. Translated, it gives CASSPPGTRTDTQYF.

The chain couples TRBV15 to TRBJ2-7; a possible D gene is TRBD2 (6 bases). V lost 5 bases, J lost 9 bases, and 23 bases lay in between. The CDR3 is made up of 15 amino acids. The germline CDR1 and CDR2 sequences are LNHNV and YYDKDF (reference sequence). CDR3 nucleotide sequence: TGTGCCACCAGCCCGGGCGGCGACGGGGGAGGCACGCAGTACTTC. This sequence encodes CATSPGGDGGGTQYF.

The chain couples TRBV3-1 (or the pseudogene TRBV3-2) to TRBJ2-7, with D possibly TRBD1 on 7 matching bases. Trimming removed 8 bases from V and 3 bases from J, with 14 bases in between. Germline lookup yields CDR1 LGHDT and CDR2 YNNKEL (reference sequence). There are 13 residues in the CDR3. The CDR3 nucleotides are TGTGCCAGCGGTAGACAGGGACTCTACGAGCAGTACTTC. It translates to CASGRQGLYEQYF.

The rearrangement links TRBV11-2 to TRBJ1-2; TRBD1 is a possible D gene (5 bases). This CDR3 spans 13 amino acids. Trimming cost V 4 bases and J 8 bases, with 14 bases left between them. The V gene's germline CDR1 is SGHAT and CDR2 FQNNGV. The CDR3 DNA reads TGTGCCAGCAGCTCAATTCCCAGGGCCGGCTACACCTTC. Translation gives CASSSIPRAGYTF.

This clone appeared once. The genes are TRBV6-5 and TRBJ1-2, with TRBD1 identical over 7 bases. V lost 4 bases and J lost 8; bases outside the gene matches: 10. Germline V gene lookup returns CDR1 MNHEY and CDR2 SVGAGI. The CDR3 is made up of 14 amino acids. The CDR3 is CASSWDRVSGGYTF. In DNA form, the CDR3 reads TGTGCCAGCAGTTGGGACAGAGTCTCTGGAGGCTACACCTTC.

This rearrangement joins TRBV29-1 to TRBJ2-7; D perhaps matches TRBD1 (6 bases). V shed 7 bases and J shed 4 bases, with 14 bases lying between them. This CDR3 contains 12 residues. Germline CDR1 is SQVTM and CDR2 is ANQGSEA. The chain's CDR3 is CSGGTNQYEQYF. Here the CDR3 DNA reads TGCAGCGGGGGGACAAACCAGTACGAGCAGTACTTC.

This chain uses TRBV5-1 with TRBJ1-6; 9 nucleotides agree with TRBD1. There are 15 residues in the CDR3. The germline CDR1 and CDR2 sequences are SGHRS and YFSETQ. The trim removed 2 bases at V and 8 bases at J, leaving 5 bases unmatched. The CDR3 region is CASSLLGQGDSPLHF. The CDR3 DNA sequence: TGCGCCAGCAGCTTACTGGGACAGGGCGATTCACCCCTCCACTTT.

The chain joins TRBV6-5 to TRBJ2-1; 12 bases fit TRBD2. Germline V gene data show CDR1 as MNHEY and CDR2 as SVGAGI. CDR3 size: 15 residues. J gave up 8 bases and V 6 bases, and 8 bases lay outside the gene matches. This chain's CDR3 is CASSRGLAGFDEQFF. Written as DNA, the CDR3 is TGTGCCAGCAGCCGCGGACTAGCGGGATTCGATGAGCAGTTCTTC.

J is TRBJ2-5 and V is TRBV4-3; D is possibly TRBD1 (6 bases). Trimming stripped 0 bases from V and 5 bases from J, with 10 bases between. The CDR3 contains 14 residues. The germline CDR1 and CDR2 sequences are LGHNA and YSLEER. CDR3 nucleotides: TGCGCCAGCAGCCAAGATTACAGGGCTGAGACCCAGTACTTC. Residues: CASSQDYRAETQYF.

This chain connects TRBV28 to TRBJ2-5; 7 nucleotides line up with TRBD2. Per germline, CDR1 MDHEN and CDR2 SYDVKM. The CDR3 consists of 14 residues. V gave up 6 bases and J gave up 4 bases; unmatched junction bases: 8. This CDR3 is CASSRGGDRETQYF. The CDR3 DNA is TGTGCCAGCAGCCGTGGGGGGGACCGAGAGACCCAGTACTTC.

The gene calls are TRBV6-4 and TRBJ2-3; the match to TRBD2 covers 7 bases. This CDR3 is 16 amino acids long. V gave up 2 bases and J gave up 2 bases; unmatched junction bases: 7. Looked up from germline, CDR1 is MRHNA and CDR2 is SNTAGT. The CDR3 loop reads CASSDKASGYTDTQYF. CDR3 DNA: TGTGCCAGCAGTGACAAGGCTAGCGGATACACAGATACGCAGTATTTT.

The chain is built from TRBV24-1 and TRBJ1-2; 10 nucleotides line up with TRBD1. V shed 2 bases, J shed 2 bases, and the junction held 4 bases outside the gene matches. This CDR3 spans 16 amino acids. From germline, CDR1 is KGHDR and CDR2 SFDVKD. The CDR3 DNA reads TGTGCCACCAGTGATTCTATGGGACAGGGGAACTATGGCTACACCTTC. Protein: CATSDSMGQGNYGYTF.

The chain uses TRBV28 and TRBJ1-3; tentatively, D is TRBD1 (5 bases). Looked up from germline, CDR1 is MDHEN and CDR2 is SYDVKM. This CDR3 is 16 amino acids long. The ends were cut back, 6 bases at V and 2 bases at J, with 17 bases in the middle. In DNA form, the CDR3 reads TGTGCCAGCAGAAACAGGATATCGTCTCCTGGAAACACCATATATTTT. Its translation: CASRNRISSPGNTIYF. The whole variable domain, remainder taken from reference TRBV28 and TRBJ1-3, is DVKVTQSSRYLVKRTGEKVFLECVQDMDHENMFWYRQDPGLGLRLIYFSYDVKMKEKGDIPEGYSVSREKKERFSLILESASTNQTSMYLCASRNRISSPGNTIYFGEGSWLTVV.

This clone was counted a single time. This sequence joins TRBV13 and TRBJ2-2; D is undetermined. The germline V and J ends were trimmed by 4 bases and 0 bases, with 12 bases remaining between them. The length of the CDR3 is 16 residues. Germline CDR1 is PRHDT and CDR2 is FYEKMQ (reference sequence). The CDR3 DNA reads TGTGCCAGCAGCTCCCTCACACCCTCGAACACCGGGGAGCTGTTTTTT. It yields the protein CASSSLTPSNTGELFF.

The chain carries TRBV6-5 and TRBJ2-5, with D possibly being TRBD2 (6 bases). This CDR3 comprises 14 residues. Germline V gene sequence: CDR1 MNHEY, CDR2 SVGAGI. Trimming took off 5 bases at V and 5 bases at J, with 15 bases between the two ends. CDR3 DNA sequence: TGTGCCAGCAGTCCCTCGGAGGGGCTGGAGACCCAGTACTTC. Its translation is CASSPSEGLETQYF.

This chain connects TRBV14 to TRBJ2-3, with 8 bases fitting TRBD1. This CDR3 is 15 amino acids long. Germline lookup yields CDR1 SGHDN and CDR2 FVKESK. The V segment lost 3 bases and the J segment 5 bases; nucleotides outside the gene matches: 7. In nucleotides, the CDR3 is TGTGCCAGCAGCCAGTTCCAGGGGGCTAAAGATACGCAGTATTTT. Translation: CASSQFQGAKDTQYF. Together with reference TRBV14 and TRBJ2-3, the CDR3 gives the full variable domain: EAGVTQFPSHSVIEKGQTVTLRCDPISGHDNLYWYRRVMGKEIKFLLHFVKESKQDESGMPNNRFLAERTGGTYSTLKVQPAELEDSGVYFCASSQFQGAKDTQYFGPGTRLTVL.

CDR3 sequence: CASSETPTGSHGYTF. CDR3 nucleotides: TGTGCCAGCAGTGAGACCCCTACAGGGTCCCATGGCTACACCTTC. This rearrangement joins TRBV6-1 to TRBJ1-2, with D maybe TRBD1 (6 bases). Trimming took 3 bases from V and 6 from J, leaving 17 bases between them. CDR1 is MNHNS, CDR2 SASEGT, per germline. The CDR3 extends over 15 amino acids.

In DNA, the CDR3 is TGTGCCAGCAAGGAGGGAAGTTTTTACAATGAGCAGTTCTTC. It codes for CASKEGSFYNEQFF. The V gene is TRBV28, the J gene TRBJ2-1; D might be TRBD2 (6 bases). The CDR3 has 14 residues. CDR1 and CDR2 from the germline V gene are MDHEN and SYDVKM. Trimming cost V 7 bases and J 4 bases, with 14 bases left between them. Together with reference TRBV28 and TRBJ2-1, the CDR3 gives the full variable domain: DVKVTQSSRYLVKRTGEKVFLECVQDMDHENMFWYRQDPGLGLRLIYFSYDVKMKEKGDIPEGYSVSREKKERFSLILESASTNQTSMYLCASKEGSFYNEQFFGPGTRLTVL.